This TCR beta chain was identified in a study of neurological immune-mediated disorders. Overall study context: The approximately 34 multiple sclerosis patients comprised some 30 relapsing-remitting and 3 secondary progressive cases.

This CDR3 has 15 residues. Germline V gene sequence: CDR1 SGHRS, CDR2 YFSETQ. The V end lost 3 bases, the J end lost 5 bases, and 17 bases lay between the germline ends. TCRdb analysed the 5' RACE reads with MiXCR anew, one entry per CDR3 protein. This table holds more than 35,000 distinct CDR3 sequences, roughly 3.2% found once. This clonotype was counted at least ten times. V usage is TRBV5-1 and J usage is TRBJ2-5; possible D gene TRBD1, 6 bases. Sequencing input: PBMCs. This TCR was sampled from a woman in her fifties or sixties with multiple sclerosis. The CDR3, as DNA: TGCGCCAGCAGCTGGACCGTGGGGGCCAGGGAGACCCAGTACTTC. This sequence encodes CASSWTVGARETQYF.